The 6 T cell receptor beta chains given below trace back to one sample, sequenced in a study of blood T cell repertoires in COVID-19. Profiled with immunoSEQ multiplex PCR; TCRdb holds only in-frame clones, not every one. The sample records over 300,000 clones, roughly 90% being singletons. The specimen was peripheral blood. The receptor source for this set is a man between 18 and 35 years old who had recovered from COVID-19.

The chain links TRBV2 to TRBJ2-5, with TRBD2 matching over 10 bases. The junction had 2 bases not matched to a gene; V was cut back by 6 bases and J by 1 base. Per the germline V gene, CDR1 is SNHLY and CDR2 is FYNNEI. The CDR3 is 14 residues long. CDR3 protein: CASRLAGLQETQYF. The CDR3 nucleotides are TGTGCCAGCAGACTAGCGGGACTCCAAGAGACCCAGTACTTC.

To note about this clone: The junction shows a germline mismatch at one end, possibly a read error. The chain combines TRBV3-1 (or the pseudogene TRBV3-2) with TRBJ1-3; 7 nucleotides agree with TRBD1. The germline V gene encodes CDR1 LGHDT and CDR2 YNNKEL (reference sequence). The CDR3 is 14 amino acids. CDR3 sequence reads: CASSPGDGQATQDF. The CDR3 DNA is TGTGCCAGCAGCCCGGGGGACGGACAGGCCACTCAGGATTTT.

V usage is TRBV11-1 and J usage is TRBJ2-1; D might be TRBD2 (5 bases). V lost 1 base and J 4 bases, leaving 11 bases between the germline ends. CDR1 is SGHAT, CDR2 FQDESV, per germline (reference sequence). The CDR3 contains 15 residues. The CDR3 DNA reads as TGTGCCAGCAGCTTAGGGGGTAGCGTGTACAATGAGCAGTTCTTC. This codes for CASSLGGSVYNEQFF.

The CDR3 sequence: CASSLNSGKGEQFF. The CDR3 DNA sequence: TGCGCCAGCAGCTTGAATAGCGGGAAAGGTGAGCAGTTCTTC. The chain is built from TRBV5-1 and TRBJ2-1; 8 positions match TRBD2. Trimming at V came to 1 base and at J to 9 bases, leaving 6 bases not matched to a gene. Germline CDR1 reads SGHRS; CDR2 reads YFSETQ. The CDR3 is made up of 14 amino acids.

The chain uses TRBV18 and TRBJ2-3; tentative D call: TRBD1 (6 bases). The V end lost 2 bases, the J end lost 0 bases, and 9 bases lay between the germline ends. The V gene's germline CDR1 is KGHSH and CDR2 LQKENI. This CDR3 has 15 residues. The CDR3 region has the DNA TGTGCCAGCTCACCAAGGCAGGGGAGCACAGATACGCAGTATTTT. Translated, it gives CASSPRQGSTDTQYF.

The J gene is TRBJ1-5, the V gene TRBV9; TRBD1 is a possible D gene (5 bases). CDR3 length: 16 amino acids. Between the trimmed V and J ends, which lost 4 bases and 2 bases, there was a span of 16 bases. Per germline, CDR1 SGDLS and CDR2 YYNGEE. For the CDR3, the DNA is TGTGCCAGCAGCCCAGGCGGGGGTTTTGGCAATCAGCCCCAGCATTTT. It yields the protein CASSPGGGFGNQPQHF.